This passage covers 4 T cell receptor beta chains from one sample sequenced in a study of T cells expressing NK-cell markers. TCRdb re-called the 5' RACE reads; every CDR3 protein appears as one record, without DNA. The specimen's table records about 260,000 distinct CDR3 sequences. Sequences were obtained from blood T cells: a sorted CD56 or NKG2C T cell subset, CD4+ or CD8+ T cells, or bulk PBMC T cells (not recorded which). The origin of the receptors is a woman aged 18 to 75 in good health.

The chain is built from TRBV5-1 and TRBJ2-1; as DNA is missing, the TRBD1 call by TCRdb cannot be tested. The CDR3 sequence is 12 residues long. CDR1 and CDR2 (germline): SGHRS, YFSETQ. The CDR3 here is CASSLRGSEQFF.

The chain combines TRBV12-3 or TRBV12-4 with TRBJ2-3; checking the TCRdb D call of TRBD2 is not possible without DNA. The CDR3 sequence is 16 residues long. CDR3 amino acids: CASVGGPRTSTDTQYF.

J is TRBJ1-4 and V is TRBV27; TCRdb selects TRBD1, and the lack of DNA leaves this call unchecked. CDR3 size: 18 residues. Looked up from germline, CDR1 is MNHEY and CDR2 is SMNVEV (reference sequence). The CDR3 loop reads CASSRGTGDWKKNEKLFF. Variable domain in full (rest from reference TRBV27 and TRBJ1-4): EAQVTQNPRYLITVTGKKLTVTCSQNMNHEYMSWYRQDPGLGLRQIYYSMNVEVTDKGDVPEGYKVSRKEKRNFPLILESPSPNQTSLYFCASSRGTGDWKKNEKLFFGSGTQLSVL.

The rearrangement uses TRBV9 and TRBJ2-3; without DNA, the TCRdb call of TRBD2 cannot be checked. The CDR3 loop spans 17 amino acids. The germline gives CDR1 SGDLS, CDR2 YYNGEE. CDR3 protein: CASSGGGLAGGPDTQYF.